The entry that follows covers one TCR beta chain sequence. Its cognate antigen has yet to be identified. The input lacks base qualities; no much larger clone sits a single base away. This specimen comes from a study of blood T cell repertoires in COVID-19 (dated by TCRdb to the early 2020s). Background for the entire study: Samples from collaborators originated in the United States, Italy and Spain and spanned both the acute and convalescent phases of COVID-19. HLA class I and class II types, where available, came from metadata supplied by the sample provider rather than from assay-based typing. The prospective study material was composed of cDNA or gDNA derived from T cells, B-cell-depleted T cells, or PBMCs. Deeply sampled blood TCRbeta repertoires from subjects exposed to, actively infected with, or recovered from COVID-19 were included in the dataset. Sample metadata almost always included a de-identified subject ID, COVID-19 status, age in years and sex. A freely available public database, intended as a resource for researchers studying the immune response to SARS-CoV-2, is where the repertoires were released. Samples came from the ongoing ImmuneRACE study (first 160 participants) plus 1,254 subjects from 6 global collaborators.

Collaborating institutions collected whole blood in K2EDTA tubes following their own protocols. Collaborator samples were shipped for TCRbeta analysis as frozen whole blood, isolated PBMCs, or DNA extracted from either sample type. Compared with germline, V lacks 4 bases and J lacks 5 bases; bases without a gene match: 6. From the germline V gene (reference sequence), CDR1 is SGHAT and CDR2 is FQDESV. Its CDR3 holds 14 amino acids, cysteine through phenylalanine. CDR3 DNA is the only sequence kept; it has 42 bases, read in frame from the first base. What the study reported, not specific to this receptor: Clinical and demographic metadata were provided uncurated, with the amount varying by source and participant.

TCRbeta CDR3 regions were amplified from genomic DNA using the immunoSEQ Assay, a bias-controlled multiplex PCR. The original pipeline was this. The number of nucleated cells in each sample was estimated by amplification of reference gene primers within the assay. Sequence reads were collapsed and filtered to measure the absolute abundance of every unique TCRbeta CDR3 rearrangement. For each sample, productive Simpson clonality was calculated by taking the square root of Simpson's diversity index across productive rearrangements. TCRdb re-hosts the immuneACCESS table, in-frame sequences only. Its copies lack some clones; in the studies checked, an unresolved V gene accounts for under half of them, and the cause for the rest is not known. The V and J calls and clone size were taken over from that table, and D and trimming were inferred from the DNA. The sample data list some 250,000 clones, and approximately 86% of these were observed just once. The ten top clones hold approximately 2% of the sample.

Sequencing input: peripheral blood. This receptor was obtained from a man aged 30 to 45 with active or convalescent COVID-19. The rearranged chain carries TRBV11-1 and TRBJ2-5, and 8 junctional nucleotides match TRBD2. The sequenced DNA is TGTGCCAGCAGCTCCGCGGGGGGCCGGGAGACCCAGTACTTC. Translated, it reads CASSSAGGRETQYF.